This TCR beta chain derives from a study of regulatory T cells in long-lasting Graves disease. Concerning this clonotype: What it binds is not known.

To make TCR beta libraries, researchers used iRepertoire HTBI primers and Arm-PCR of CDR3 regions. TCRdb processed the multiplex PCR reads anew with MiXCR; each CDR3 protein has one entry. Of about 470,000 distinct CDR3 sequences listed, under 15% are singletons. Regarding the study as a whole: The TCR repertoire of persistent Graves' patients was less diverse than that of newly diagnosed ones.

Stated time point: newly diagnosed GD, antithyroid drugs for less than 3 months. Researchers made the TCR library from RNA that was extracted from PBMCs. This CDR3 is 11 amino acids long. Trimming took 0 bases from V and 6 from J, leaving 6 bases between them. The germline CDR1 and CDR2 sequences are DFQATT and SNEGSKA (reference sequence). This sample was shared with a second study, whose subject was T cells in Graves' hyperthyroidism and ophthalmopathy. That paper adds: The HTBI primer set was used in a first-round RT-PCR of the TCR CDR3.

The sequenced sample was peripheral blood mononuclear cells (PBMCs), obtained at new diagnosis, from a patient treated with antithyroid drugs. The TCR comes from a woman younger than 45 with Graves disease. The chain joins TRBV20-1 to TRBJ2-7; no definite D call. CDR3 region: CSARDGAEQYF. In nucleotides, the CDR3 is TGCAGTGCTAGAGATGGCGCCGAGCAGTACTTC.